Listed here is a single T cell receptor beta chain. Measured with immunoSEQ multiplex PCR; TCRdb has only the in-frame clones, and not every one. The sample has around 700,000 clones; approximately 79% are singletons. These data are taken from a study of shared clonotypes between healthy human individuals. V was clipped by 2 bases and J by 10 bases; unmatched bases: 8. The CDR3 runs to 15 residues. Germline-derived CDR1 and CDR2 are MDHEN and SYDVKM. Free of recent acute infections or vaccinations, the donors were healthy HIV-negative adults. The sample consisted of memory CD4+ T cells sorted from blood. The subset denotes: CD45RA-negative fraction. The TCR originated in a woman aged 25-40 years in good health. The chain links TRBV28 to TRBJ1-6; 7 bases align to TRBD1. The CDR3 region has the DNA TGTGCCAGCAGTTTAGTACAGGGGCTTATGTCACCCCTCCACTTT. It specifies CASSLVQGLMSPLHF.